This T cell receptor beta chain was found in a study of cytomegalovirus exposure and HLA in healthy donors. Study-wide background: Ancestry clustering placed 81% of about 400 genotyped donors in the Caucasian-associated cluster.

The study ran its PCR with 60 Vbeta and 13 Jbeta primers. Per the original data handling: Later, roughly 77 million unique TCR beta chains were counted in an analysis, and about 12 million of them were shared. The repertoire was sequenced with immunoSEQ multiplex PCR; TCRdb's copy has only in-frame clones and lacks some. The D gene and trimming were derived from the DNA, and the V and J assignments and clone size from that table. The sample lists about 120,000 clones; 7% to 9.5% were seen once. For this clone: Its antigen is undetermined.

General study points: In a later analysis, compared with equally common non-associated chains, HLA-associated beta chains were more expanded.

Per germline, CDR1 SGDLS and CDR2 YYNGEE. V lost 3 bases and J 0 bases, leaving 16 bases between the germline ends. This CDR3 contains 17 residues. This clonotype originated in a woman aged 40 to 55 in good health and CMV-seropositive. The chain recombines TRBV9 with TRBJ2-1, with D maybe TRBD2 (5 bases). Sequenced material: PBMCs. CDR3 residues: CASSGGKGLSSYNEQFF. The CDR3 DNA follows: TGTGCCAGCAGCGGAGGGAAAGGATTGAGCTCCTACAATGAGCAGTTCTTC.